A selection of T cell receptor beta chains follows, all from one sample in a study of shared clonotypes between healthy human individuals. TCRdb keeps only in-frame clones here, not all; method: immunoSEQ multiplex PCR. The top ten clones hold roughly 1.1% of a sample with some 2.1 million clones, about 95% of them seen once. Sequenced input: naive CD8+ T cells sorted from blood. The source of these receptors is a man aged 18 to 30 in good health. The CDR3 runs from the conserved cysteine through the conserved F or W. The D gene is left open where the match is weak. Clone size is given for some rows only: seen once, a few or many times, or a class if the clone is expanded.

d_call j_call v_call clone_size cdr3_nt cdr3_aa
TRBD1 TRBJ1-2 TRBV6-5 . TGTGCCAGCAGTCCGACAGGGACACACTATGGCTACACCTTC CASSPTGTHYGYTF
. TRBJ2-7 TRBV6-5 once TGTGCCAGCAGTTACCTCGGTACCTCCTACGAGCAGTACTTC CASSYLGTSYEQYF
TRBD2 TRBJ2-7 TRBV10-3 . TGTGCCATCAGTGAGGCTAGCGGAGCGACATACGAGCAGTACTTC CAISEASGATYEQYF
. TRBJ2-1 TRBV30 . TGTGCCTGGGCCGAGCGAACCGATGAGCAGTTCTTC CAWAERTDEQFF
. TRBJ2-7 TRBV30 once TGTGCCTGGAGTTTTTCTCCAGGCTACGAGCAGTACTTC CAWSFSPGYEQYF
. TRBJ2-7 TRBV27 . TGTGCCAGCAGTCTAACAGGGAGGAACGAGCAGTACTTC CASSLTGRNEQYF
. TRBJ2-7 TRBV2 . TGTGCCAGCGTCGCCGGGACACCCGCCTACGAGCAGTACTTC CASVAGTPAYEQYF
. TRBJ2-7 TRBV10-3 . TGTGCCATCAGTGAGTCGTTATCAGGATGGTACTTC CAISESLSGWYF
TRBD2 TRBJ2-7 TRBV4-3 . TGCGCCAGCAGCCAAGATGAGGCTAGCGGGAGGTACGAGCAGTACTTC CASSQDEASGRYEQYF
TRBD2 TRBJ2-1 TRBV27 once TGTGCCAGCAGTTTGTCCCCTAGCGGGAGAGGTGAGCAGTTCTTC CASSLSPSGRGEQFF
. TRBJ1-2 TRBV21-1 . TGTGCCAGCAGGGAGGACTATGGCTACACCTTC CASREDYGYTF
. TRBJ1-1 TRBV6-5 . TGTGCCAGCAGTTTTCGGGCCCTGAACACTGAAGCTTTCTTT CASSFRALNTEAFF
TRBD1 TRBJ2-4 TRBV10-1 . TGCGCCAGCAGTGAATGGAGGACAGGCTTAGCCAAAAACATTCAGTACTTC CASSEWRTGLAKNIQYF
. TRBJ2-1 TRBV7-6 . TGTGCCAGCACTAATAGGGTACGGGGTAATGAGCAGTTCTTC CASTNRVRGNEQFF
. TRBJ2-7 TRBV28 once TGTGCCAGCAGTTTAACGGGAGCCGACTACGAGCAGTACTTC CASSLTGADYEQYF
TRBD2 TRBJ2-2 TRBV4-2 once TGTGCCAGCAGCCAGGGATCCAGACTAGCGGGGGATGGCGGGGAGCTGTTTTTT CASSQGSRLAGDGGELFF
. TRBJ2-3 TRBV30 . TGTGCCTGGAGTGTTGGGGTCACAGATACGCAGTATTTT CAWSVGVTDTQYF
. TRBJ1-5 TRBV7-9 few TGTGCCAGCAGCTTAGCCGGGGGGAATCAGCCCCAGCATTTT CASSLAGGNQPQHF
. TRBJ2-7 TRBV5-1 . TGCGCCAGCAGCTTCAGCGGAAGCTCCTACGAGCAGTACTTC CASSFSGSSYEQYF
TRBD2 TRBJ2-7 TRBV7-6 . TGTGCCAGCAGCCCCGCAGCGGGGACGAGCTACGAGCAGTACTTC CASSPAAGTSYEQYF
. TRBJ2-3 TRBV29-1 . TGCAGCGTTGAAGGTGCGGAACCAAGCACAGATACGCAGTATTTT CSVEGAEPSTDTQYF
. TRBJ2-2 TRBV7-9 . TGTGCCAGCAGCTCCGCAGGGGGGGGCACCGGGGAGCTGTTTTTT CASSSAGGGTGELFF
TRBD2 TRBJ2-1 TRBV5-1 . TGCGCCAGCAGCTGGACGACCGGGACTAGCGGGAGTGGTAATGAGCAGTTCTTC CASSWTTGTSGSGNEQFF
. TRBJ1-6 TRBV30 . TGTGCCTGGAGTGTACAAGGGTTTGGATCACCCCTCCACTTT CAWSVQGFGSPLHF
TRBD1 TRBJ1-6 TRBV25-1 once TGTGCCAGCAGTGAAATCCGAGACAGGGGAAAGGGGTCACCCCTCCACTTT CASSEIRDRGKGSPLHF
. TRBJ1-1 TRBV27 . TGTGCCAGCAGTCGGTTGGGGGGTGAAGCTTTCTTT CASSRLGGEAFF
. TRBJ2-7 TRBV27 . TGTGCCAGCAGTTTATCAACGGGGTCGCTCTACGAGCAGTACTTC CASSLSTGSLYEQYF
. TRBJ2-7 TRBV2 . TGTGCCAGCAGTGCAGGGATCCACTACGAGCAGTACTTC CASSAGIHYEQYF
. TRBJ1-2 TRBV10-2 . TGCGCCAGTGGGACACCGGGCTATGGCTACACCTTC CASGTPGYGYTF
. TRBJ2-7 TRBV18 once TGTGCCAGCTCACCTTACGGAAAGGTCAACGAGCAGTACTTC CASSPYGKVNEQYF
. TRBJ1-5 TRBV10-3 once TGTGCCATCAGTGAGCTGAATAGCAATCAGCCCCAGCATTTT CAISELNSNQPQHF
. TRBJ2-7 TRBV28 . TGTGCCAGCAGTTTTCGGGGGGCTTTCCACGAGCAGTACTTC CASSFRGAFHEQYF
TRBD1 TRBJ1-3 TRBV11-2 . TGTGCCAGCAGCCTCGGACAGGGAGAGATGCACACCATATATTTT CASSLGQGEMHTIYF
TRBD1 TRBJ2-2 TRBV6-5 . TGTGCCAGCGAGGACAGGGGGTCGAACACCGGGGAGCTGTTTTTT CASEDRGSNTGELFF
. TRBJ1-1 TRBV5-4 . TGTGCCAGCAGCTCCCTCGGGGGGGCGACTGAAGCTTTCTTT CASSSLGGATEAFF
. TRBJ2-2 TRBV18 . TGTGCCAGCTCACCACCCCCGGGCACTTACACCGGGGAGCTGTTTTTT CASSPPPGTYTGELFF
. TRBJ2-6 TRBV27 . TGTGCCAGCAGCCCAGGGACCTCTGGGGCCAACGTCCTGACTTTC CASSPGTSGANVLTF
TRBD2 TRBJ2-1 TRBV14 . TGTGCCAGCAGCCAAGATTGGGCGGGAGGGTTCTCCTACAATGAGCAGTTCTTC CASSQDWAGGFSYNEQFF
TRBD1 TRBJ1-3 TRBV11-2 . TGTGCCAGCAGCCCGGGACAGGGAAACACCATATATTTT CASSPGQGNTIYF
TRBD2 TRBJ2-1 TRBV12-5 . TGTGCTAGCGGACTAGGAGGCGGTGAGCAGTTCTTC CASGLGGGEQFF
TRBD2 TRBJ2-7 TRBV5-6 . TGTGCCAGCAGCTTGTCTCTAGCGGGTCGCTACGAGCAGTACTTC CASSLSLAGRYEQYF
. TRBJ1-5 TRBV6-1 . TGTGCCAGCAGTGAAGCGGTTTTTAGTCAGCCCCAGCATTTT CASSEAVFSQPQHF
TRBD1 TRBJ1-1 TRBV10-3 . TGTGCCATCAGTGAGTCGACCACCGGACAGGGCACTGAAGCTTTCTTT CAISESTTGQGTEAFF
TRBD1 TRBJ2-7 TRBV5-5 . TGTGCCAGCAGCTTGTGGGACAGGGACGAGCAGTACTTC CASSLWDRDEQYF
. TRBJ2-7 TRBV27 . TGTGCCAGCAGTTTTTCCCAGGGCCCCTACGAGCAGTACTTC CASSFSQGPYEQYF
TRBD2 TRBJ2-3 TRBV5-1 few TGCGCCAGCAGCCCCCGTAGCGGGAGTGTAGCAGATACGCAGTATTTT CASSPRSGSVADTQYF
. TRBJ1-1 TRBV18 . TGTGCCAGCTCACGAACCCCGGGACAATCTGAAGCTTTCTTT CASSRTPGQSEAFF
TRBD1 TRBJ2-7 TRBV19 . TGTGCCAGTAGTATTGGACAGGGGGTCGAGCAGTACTTC CASSIGQGVEQYF
. TRBJ2-7 TRBV27 . TGTGCCAGCAGTTCCCTTTGGGACCAGACCTCCTACGAGCAGTACTTC CASSSLWDQTSYEQYF
TRBD1 TRBJ2-1 TRBV11-3 . TGTGCCAGCAGCTTATTCTGTATCGGACAGGGGAATGAGCAGTTCTTC CASSLFCIGQGNEQFF
. TRBJ1-1 TRBV30 . TGTGCCTGGAGCGGGGGCGAAAACATGAACACTGAAGCTTTCTTT CAWSGGENMNTEAFF
TRBD2 TRBJ2-7 TRBV6-1 . TGTGCCAGCAGTGACGCTAGCGGACTACCCTACGAGCAGTACTTC CASSDASGLPYEQYF
TRBD2 TRBJ2-5 TRBV5-1 . TGCGCCAGCAGCTTGGCCGCGGGAGGGCCAGAGACCCAGTACTTC CASSLAAGGPETQYF
TRBD2 TRBJ2-5 TRBV28 . TGTGCCAGCAGTGGGACTACCTTGTACCAAGAGACCCAGTACTTC CASSGTTLYQETQYF
. TRBJ1-1 TRBV27 . TGTGCCAGCAGTTTATCTCGGGGGGAGAAGAGGACTGAAGCTTTCTTT CASSLSRGEKRTEAFF